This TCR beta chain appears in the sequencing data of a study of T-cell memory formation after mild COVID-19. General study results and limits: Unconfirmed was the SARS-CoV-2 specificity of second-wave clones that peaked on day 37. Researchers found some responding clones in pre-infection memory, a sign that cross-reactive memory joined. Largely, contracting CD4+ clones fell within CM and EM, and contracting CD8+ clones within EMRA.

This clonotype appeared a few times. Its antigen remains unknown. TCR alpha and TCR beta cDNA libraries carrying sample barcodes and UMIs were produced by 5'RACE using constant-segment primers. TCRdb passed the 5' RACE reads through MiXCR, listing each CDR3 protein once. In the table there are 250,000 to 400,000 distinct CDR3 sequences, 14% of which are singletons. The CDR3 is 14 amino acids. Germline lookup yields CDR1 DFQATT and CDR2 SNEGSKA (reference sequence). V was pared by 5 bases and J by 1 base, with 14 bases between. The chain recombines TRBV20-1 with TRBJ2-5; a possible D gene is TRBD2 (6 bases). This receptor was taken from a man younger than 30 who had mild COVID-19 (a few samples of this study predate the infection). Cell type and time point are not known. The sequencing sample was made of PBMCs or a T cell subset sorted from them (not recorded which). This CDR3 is CSAGLGTLQETQYF. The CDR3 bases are TGCAGTGCTGGTCTCGGGACTCTCCAAGAGACCCAGTACTTC.